The 15 T cell receptor beta chains below come from one sample, sequenced in a study of T cell changes during pregnancy in multiple sclerosis. Profiled with immunoSEQ multiplex PCR; TCRdb holds only in-frame clones, not every one. The data show 40,000 to 45,000 clones, with about 91% seen just once and 0.65% to 0.9% held by the top ten. This sample comprised CD4+ T cells from peripheral blood mononuclear cells, obtained before pregnancy. The receptors stem from a female donor with multiple sclerosis, enrolled in a pregnancy study.

The chain combines TRBV11-3 with TRBJ1-1, with D tentatively TRBD1 (6 bases). Trimming stripped 5 bases from V and 7 bases from J, with 17 bases between. CDR3 length: 14 residues. Per the germline V gene, CDR1 is SGHNT and CDR2 is YENEEA. The CDR3 reads CASSENGGQLEAFF. The CDR3 nucleotides read TGTGCCAGCAGCGAAAACGGCGGACAGCTTGAAGCTTTCTTT.

This chain connects TRBV7-2 to TRBJ1-6, with 8 positions matching TRBD1. CDR1 is SGHTA and CDR2 is FQGNSA in the germline V gene. The CDR3 is 15 residues long. Trimming removed 5 bases from V and 9 bases from J; junction bases left unmatched: 9. The CDR3 sequence: CASSLRGQSGSPLHF. CDR3 DNA: TGTGCCAGCAGCCTCAGGGGGCAATCGGGTTCACCCCTCCACTTT.

CDR3 protein: CASSTGVWSEKLFF. The DNA for the CDR3 is TGTGCCAGTTCCACGGGGGTTTGGAGTGAAAAACTGTTTTTT. This chain connects TRBV18 to TRBJ1-4; D may be TRBD1 (5 bases). The germline V gene has CDR1 KGHSH and CDR2 LQKENI. The length of the CDR3 is 14 residues. V was clipped by 9 bases and J by 7 bases, with 18 bases between them.

V usage is TRBV6-6 and J usage is TRBJ2-3; the D gene is possibly TRBD2 (6 bases). Trimming removed 10 bases from V and 2 bases from J, with 16 bases in between. The germline gives CDR1 MNHNY, CDR2 SVGAGI (reference sequence). The CDR3 spans 14 residues. The CDR3 region is CAMASGPLTDTQYF. CDR3 in DNA: TGTGCCATGGCCAGCGGGCCCCTCACAGATACGCAGTATTTT.

The chain carries TRBV30 and TRBJ2-3, with TRBD1 as a possible D gene (5 bases). This CDR3 is built from 12 residues. Germline V lookup: CDR1 GTSNPN, CDR2 SVGIG (reference sequence). V was pared by 2 bases and J by 6 bases, with 9 bases between. The CDR3, as DNA: TGTGCCTGGAGTCCTTCAGGGGATACGCAGTATTTT. Protein product: CAWSPSGDTQYF.

The chain has TRBV7-2 and TRBJ1-2, with 7 bases identical to TRBD1. Trimming removed 5 bases from V and 8 bases from J; junction bases left unmatched: 23. Germline lookup yields CDR1 SGHTA and CDR2 FQGNSA. The CDR3 has 18 residues. The CDR3 nucleotides are TGTGCCAGCAGCCCCCTCCCGGGGACAGCTTGGATGGGAATGGGCTACACCTTC. Its protein is CASSPLPGTAWMGMGYTF. The variable domain in full, with the rest retrieved from reference TRBV7-2 and TRBJ1-2, is GAGVSQSPSNKVTEKGKDVELRCDPISGHTALYWYRQSLGQGLEFLIYFQGNSAPDKSGLPSDRFSAERTGGSVSTLTIQRTQQEDSAVYLCASSPLPGTAWMGMGYTFGSGTRLTVV.

The CDR3 loop is CASTPGGQSWLNTEAFF. In nucleotides, the CDR3 is TGTGCCAGTACCCCTGGGGGACAGAGTTGGCTAAACACTGAAGCTTTCTTT. V gene TRBV19 combines with J gene TRBJ1-1; 7 bases are a match to TRBD1. In germline, CDR1 is LNHDA, CDR2 SQIVND (reference sequence). The length of the CDR3 is 17 residues. V gave up 7 bases and J gave up 2 bases; unmatched junction bases: 16.

This rearrangement joins TRBV19 to TRBJ1-1; TRBD1 might be the D (6 bases). CDR3 length: 14 residues. From germline, CDR1 is LNHDA and CDR2 SQIVND (reference sequence). With 8 bases removed from V and 1 base from J, the gap between germline ends came to 14 bases. CDR3: CASQGKFRNTEAFF. The CDR3 DNA reads as TGTGCCAGTCAGGGGAAATTTAGGAACACTGAAGCTTTCTTT.

The chain combines TRBV7-3 with TRBJ2-5, with a tentative D call TRBD1 (5 bases). CDR3 size: 14 residues. The germline V gene encodes CDR1 SGHTA and CDR2 FQGTGA. V was cut by 4 bases and J by 5 bases, with 14 bases left in between. The CDR3 sequence is CASSSPGQVETQYF. CDR3 DNA sequence: TGTGCCAGCAGCTCCCCAGGGCAGGTCGAGACCCAGTACTTC.

As to this clone: Other DNA sequences from this sample encode an identical CDR3 as well. The V gene is TRBV9, the J gene TRBJ1-3; 7 positions agree with TRBD1. Trimming at V came to 2 bases and at J to 3 bases, leaving 5 bases not matched to a gene. Germline V gene lookup returns CDR1 SGDLS and CDR2 YYNGEE. The CDR3 has 15 residues. The DNA of the CDR3 is TGTGCCAGCAGCGTTGAAGGGGGCGGTGGAAACACCATATATTTT. Translated, it gives CASSVEGGGGNTIYF.

The rearrangement joins TRBV7-9 to TRBJ1-4; D is uncertain. CDR1 is SEHNR and CDR2 is FQNEAQ in the germline V gene (reference sequence). CDR3 length equals 14 residues. Trimming stripped 2 bases from V and 4 bases from J, with 8 bases between. CDR3 amino acids: CASSLMMSNEKLFF. CDR3 nucleotides: TGTGCCAGCAGCTTAATGATGAGTAATGAAAAACTGTTTTTT.

This clone was detected once. The chain uses TRBV5-4 and TRBJ2-1; no clear D gene. The CDR3 sequence is 12 residues long. V was shortened by 2 bases and J by 6 bases, with 6 bases between the two germline ends. The germline V gene has CDR1 SGHNT and CDR2 YYREEE (reference sequence). The CDR3 nucleotides are TGTGCCAGCAGCTTCGGCGGCAATGAGCAGTTCTTC. Translation: CASSFGGNEQFF.

This clone was recorded once. The CDR3 sequence is CASSPRDRGGSDTQYF. The CDR3 DNA reads TGTGCCAGCAGCCCAAGGGACAGGGGGGGGTCAGATACGCAGTATTTT. The chain couples TRBV9 to TRBJ2-3; 11 bases are shared with TRBD1. J was trimmed by 4 bases and V by 4 bases; bases with no gene match: 8. This CDR3 is built from 16 residues. Looked up from germline, CDR1 is SGDLS and CDR2 is YYNGEE.

The chain joins TRBV7-2 to TRBJ2-5, with 9 bases aligning to TRBD1. Trimming removed 7 bases from V and 5 bases from J; junction bases left unmatched: 8. The germline CDR1 and CDR2 sequences are SGHTA and FQGNSA. This CDR3 spans 14 amino acids. The CDR3 reads CASTPNGQGETQYF. The DNA for the CDR3 is TGTGCCAGCACTCCGAACGGACAGGGGGAGACCCAGTACTTC.

The chain combines TRBV7-2 with TRBJ1-4; D is unresolved. Germline V lookup: CDR1 SGHTA, CDR2 FQGNSA. The V end was cut by 5 bases, the J end by 0 bases, with 10 bases between. CDR3 length: 15 amino acids. CDR3 sequence: CASSLSGSTNEKLFF. The CDR3 nucleotides read TGTGCCAGCAGCCTAAGCGGTTCAACTAATGAAAAACTGTTTTTT.